A single T cell receptor (beta chain) is shown here with its context. This entry belongs to a study of blood T cell repertoires in COVID-19. Sequencing was performed with immunoSEQ multiplex PCR; in TCRdb, only in-frame clones are kept and a portion is missing. The repertoire includes over 100,000 clones, 70% to 90% of them detected once, and 5.1% sits in the top ten. Material: peripheral blood. The clonotype comes from a human donor in a cohort sampled during active COVID-19.

As DNA, the CDR3 is TGTGCCAGCAGCCAAGAGGTACAGATCTCTGGCACCTACGAGCAGTACTTC. Amino acids: CASSQEVQISGTYEQYF. The J gene is TRBJ2-7, the V gene TRBV3-1 (or the pseudogene TRBV3-2); D remains unclear. In germline, CDR1 is LGHDT, CDR2 YNNKEL (reference sequence). V lost 0 bases and J 2 bases, leaving 17 bases between the germline ends. This CDR3 spans 17 amino acids.